This T cell receptor beta chain comes out of a study of a mutant IDH1 vaccine in newly diagnosed glioma. Overall study findings and caveats: Researchers report vaccine-induced immune responses in more than 90% of patients.

V lost 5 bases and J 2 bases, leaving 9 bases between the germline ends. The V gene's germline CDR1 is MNHNS and CDR2 SASEGT. The CDR3 is made up of 13 amino acids. Method: immunoSEQ multiplex PCR; TCRdb's copy keeps in-frame clones and lacks some. The sample holds about 46,000 clones, roughly 92% seen once. Comment on this clone: Its specificity is unknown.

Described time point: week 35, safety follow-up. In every dose of vaccine, 300 ug of mutant IDH1 20-mer peptide was given alongside topical imiquimod. The TCR was taken from a man aged 50 to 59 with glioma. The rearrangement links TRBV6-1 to TRBJ2-5, with a weak D call TRBD1 (6 bases). Sample: PBMCs, taken from a glioma patient whose treatment included an IDH1 peptide vaccine. The CDR3 sequence: CASSRQAQETQYF. Here the CDR3 DNA reads TGTGCCAGCAGTCGACAGGCTCAAGAGACCCAGTACTTC.